This T cell receptor (beta chain) was sequenced in a study of blood T cell repertoires in COVID-19. Overall study: Acute and convalescent COVID-19 samples came from the United States, Italy and Spain.

Trimming cost V 4 bases and J 8 bases; bases outside gene matches: 8. CDR1 and CDR2 from the germline V gene are MNHEY and SMNVEV (reference sequence). This CDR3 contains 16 residues. Generated by immunoSEQ multiplex PCR, the TCRdb table keeps only in-frame clones and is missing some. The sample lists 70,000 to 100,000 clones; more than 90% were seen once. The TCR originated in a man in his sixties with acute or convalescent COVID-19. The genes are TRBV27 and TRBJ2-1; 13 nucleotides agree with TRBD2. Sequenced: peripheral blood. The CDR3 reads CASSSSTSGRAHEQFF. The CDR3 bases are TGTGCCAGCAGTTCCTCCACTAGCGGGAGGGCCCATGAGCAGTTCTTC.